One and the same sample provided the 17 T cell receptor beta chains below, sequenced in a study of cytomegalovirus exposure and HLA in healthy donors. Amplification used 60 Vbeta primers and 13 Jbeta primers. Sequenced by immunoSEQ multiplex PCR; TCRdb stores in-frame clones only, minus some. The top ten hold about 3.8% of the sample, which has 90,000 to 100,000 clones, 82% seen once. Input material: PBMCs. The receptors were sampled from a man aged 45-60 years in good health and CMV-seronegative.

This clone was observed a few times. The chain combines TRBV7-9 with TRBJ2-7; D gene unclear. Trimming removed 5 bases from V and 4 bases from J, with 9 bases in between. In germline, CDR1 is SEHNR, CDR2 FQNEAQ (reference sequence). The CDR3 has 12 residues. CDR3 protein: CASSPRDYEQYF. CDR3 bases: TGTGCCAGCAGCCCCCGCGATTACGAGCAGTACTTC.

In this sample, this clone turned up once. The chain uses TRBV28 and TRBJ1-2; tentatively, D is TRBD1 (6 bases). V lost 3 bases to trimming and J lost 0 bases, with 11 bases between them. Germline CDR1 reads MDHEN; CDR2 reads SYDVKM. The CDR3 runs 15 residues. The CDR3 is CASSLRQDANYGYTF. CDR3 nucleotides: TGTGCCAGCAGTTTGCGACAGGACGCTAACTATGGCTACACCTTC.

The chain carries TRBV28 and TRBJ2-3, with TRBD2 matching 14 bases. Germline loops: CDR1 MDHEN, CDR2 SYDVKM. Trimming took 7 bases from V and 2 from J; bases not matched to a gene: 14. This CDR3 region has 19 residues. The DNA of the CDR3 is TGTGCCAGCACCGGACCCCGACTAGCGGGAGGGCCTCCCACAGATACGCAGTATTTT. It yields the protein CASTGPRLAGGPPTDTQYF.

J is TRBJ2-3 and V is TRBV15, with 8 bases that match TRBD2. Looked up from germline, CDR1 is LNHNV and CDR2 is YYDKDF (reference sequence). The CDR3 sequence is 15 residues long. J lost 2 bases, V lost 5 bases, and 6 bases had no gene match. DNA for the CDR3: TGTGCCACCAGCGGGAGCGGGAGAGCCACAGATACGCAGTATTTT. This sequence encodes CATSGSGRATDTQYF. Full variable domain (remainder filled in from reference TRBV15 and TRBJ2-3): DAMVIQNPRYQVTQFGKPVTLSCSQTLNHNVMYWYQQKSSQAPKLLFHYYDKDFNNEADTPDNFQSRRPNTSFCFLDIRSPGLGDTAMYLCATSGSGRATDTQYFGPGTRLTVL.

The chain has TRBV10-3 and TRBJ1-3, with 12 nucleotides matching TRBD1. Germline V CDR1 and CDR2: ENHRY, SYGVKD. V was pared by 4 bases and J by 1 base, with 5 bases of the junction left unmatched. The CDR3 runs 17 residues. The CDR3 bases are TGTGCCATCAGTGGGCCGGGACAGGGGGCGTCTGGAAACACCATATATTTT. This gives the protein CAISGPGQGASGNTIYF.

The J gene is TRBJ2-5, the V gene TRBV2; D unclear. The CDR3 consists of 14 residues. Trimming took off 6 bases at V and 5 bases at J, with 16 bases between the two ends. Germline V lookup: CDR1 SNHLY, CDR2 FYNNEI. The CDR3 here is CASRPPGPRETQYF. The CDR3 nucleotides are TGTGCCAGCAGGCCCCCCGGCCCCAGGGAGACCCAGTACTTC.

CDR3 nucleotides: TGTGCCAGCTCCCCGGCGGAATCCTACGAGCAGTACTTC. Protein sequence: CASSPAESYEQYF. The V and J genes are TRBV18 and TRBJ2-7, with D unresolved. Germline CDR1 reads KGHSH; CDR2 reads LQKENI. Trimming removed 6 bases from V and 1 base from J, with 10 bases in between. The CDR3 sequence is 13 residues long.

The chain uses TRBV5-1 and TRBJ2-3; D remains ambiguous. The germline V gene encodes CDR1 SGHRS and CDR2 YFSETQ. Trimming shortened V by 4 bases and J by 1 base, and 10 bases separated the two germline ends. CDR3 length: 14 residues. Here the CDR3 DNA reads TGCGCCAGCAGCCTCGGTGCCGGCACAGATACGCAGTATTTT. It specifies CASSLGAGTDTQYF.

V usage is TRBV29-1 and J usage is TRBJ1-3; 7 bases are a match to TRBD1. Trimming removed 6 bases from V and 4 bases from J; junction bases left unmatched: 6. The CDR3 has 13 amino acids. The germline gives CDR1 SQVTM, CDR2 ANQGSEA. The CDR3 is CSVADRSGNTIYF. CDR3 in DNA: TGCAGCGTCGCGGACAGGAGCGGAAACACCATATATTTT.

V is TRBV27 and J is TRBJ1-1; 7 positions match TRBD1. Germline V CDR1 and CDR2: MNHEY, SMNVEV (reference sequence). The CDR3 is 15 amino acids. Trimming took 5 bases from V and 3 from J; bases not matched to a gene: 9. CDR3 DNA sequence: TGTGCCAGCAGTACCCTCCCAGGGGGGTACACTGAAGCTTTCTTT. Translation: CASSTLPGGYTEAFF.

This chain uses TRBV5-1 with TRBJ1-1, with 10 bases fitting TRBD1. The CDR3 loop spans 16 amino acids. Germline trimming cut 4 bases from V and 2 bases from J; bases unmatched to any gene: 8. CDR1 and CDR2 (germline): SGHRS, YFSETQ. The CDR3 bases are TGCGCCAGCAGCCCAGGGACAGGGGCTCTTAACACTGAAGCTTTCTTT. Translating gives CASSPGTGALNTEAFF.

This clone was detected a few times. The V and J genes are TRBV29-1 and TRBJ2-7, with D possibly matching TRBD1 (5 bases). The germline gives CDR1 SQVTM, CDR2 ANQGSEA. The CDR3 runs to 11 residues. With 5 bases removed from V and 3 bases from J, the gap between germline ends came to 8 bases. The CDR3 nucleotides are TGCAGCGTTACGGACAACTACGAGCAGTACTTC. This encodes CSVTDNYEQYF.

V usage is TRBV27 and J usage is TRBJ1-2, with TRBD1 identical over 7 bases. Germline V gene lookup returns CDR1 MNHEY and CDR2 SMNVEV (reference sequence). The CDR3 runs 14 residues. Trimming at V came to 6 bases and at J to 7 bases, leaving 11 bases not matched to a gene. Here the CDR3 DNA reads TGTGCCAGCAGGCCAAGACAGGGCGCGCTTGGCTACACCTTC. Translating gives CASRPRQGALGYTF.

The chain combines TRBV6-5 with TRBJ2-7, with a possible D match to TRBD2 (6 bases). The CDR3 has 15 amino acids. Trimming took 2 bases from V and 7 from J, leaving 18 bases between them. Per germline, CDR1 MNHEY and CDR2 SVGAGI. DNA of the CDR3: TGTGCCAGCAGTTACGGAGGGGCCCCACAAAAAGAGCAGTACTTC. Translation: CASSYGGAPQKEQYF.

V usage is TRBV11-2 and J usage is TRBJ1-2; D is ambiguous. Trimming took 4 bases from V and 4 from J, leaving 13 bases between them. This CDR3 spans 14 amino acids. In germline, CDR1 is SGHAT, CDR2 FQNNGV. The CDR3 nucleotides read TGTGCCAGCAGCTCGAGCTCCCCAGGCTATGGCTACACCTTC. This encodes CASSSSSPGYGYTF.

V usage is TRBV27 and J usage is TRBJ2-7; possibly TRBD1 for D (6 bases). Germline CDR1 is MNHEY and CDR2 is SMNVEV (reference sequence). This CDR3 is built from 16 residues. Trimming took 3 bases from V and 0 from J, leaving 15 bases between them. In nucleotides, the CDR3 is TGTGCCAGCAGTTTGTCCTACAGGGTAAGCTCCTACGAGCAGTACTTC. Protein sequence: CASSLSYRVSSYEQYF.

This clone has a single count. The rearrangement links TRBV14 to TRBJ1-1; D remains unclear. V lost 0 bases to trimming and J lost 6 bases, with 11 bases between them. The CDR3 sequence is 14 residues long. The V gene's germline CDR1 is SGHDN and CDR2 FVKESK. CDR3 protein: CASSQDMLGSEAFF. CDR3 sequence (DNA): TGTGCCAGCAGCCAAGATATGTTGGGCTCTGAAGCTTTCTTT.